This T cell receptor beta chain stems from a study of human versus mouse CDR3 diversity and MHC coevolution. Study-wide results and limits: The lowest clonal inequality scores came from most of the three human donors. Human T cells were selected on more than five MHC II alleles.

The method was immunoSEQ multiplex PCR; TCRdb's version includes in-frame clones alone and lacks a portion of them. The data show about 81,000 clones, with about 94% seen just once and 1.3% to 1.5% held by the top ten. Details on this clone: Antigen unknown.

The germline V gene encodes CDR1 SGHAT and CDR2 FQDESV (reference sequence). This CDR3 contains 13 residues. Trimming shortened V by 2 bases and J by 1 base, and 6 bases separated the two germline ends. This chain links TRBV11-1 with TRBJ2-7; possibly TRBD2 for D (5 bases). This clonotype was obtained from a person between 30 and 69 years old in good health. Input material: naive CD4+ T cells from blood. Described subset: CD45RO-negative CD62L-positive naive CD4 T cells. The CDR3 spells CASSLRDSYEQYF. The CDR3 DNA is TGTGCCAGCAGCTTACGGGATTCCTACGAGCAGTACTTC.